The rows below give T cell receptor beta chains drawn from one sample of a study of control samples from healthy donors and cancer patients. Using immunoSEQ multiplex PCR, the repertoire was profiled, and TCRdb retains in-frame clones only, with some absent. The sample consists of about 170,000 clones, roughly nine tenths of them appearing once. Sequencing was performed on blood. The origin of the receptors is a woman aged 25 to 39 in good health. Each CDR3 is given with its conserved first and last residue. D genes are given only for firm matches. Size is stated for part of the rows, as once, few or many counts, or as a class when the clone is expanded.

d_call: TRBD2
v_call: TRBV7-3
clone_size: few
cdr3_length: 13
j_call: TRBJ2-3
cdr3_nt: TGTGCCAGCAGCCGACTAGCTACAGATACGCAGTATTTT
cdr3_aa: CASSRLATDTQYF

d_call: TRBD1
v_call: TRBV15
clone_size: once
cdr3_length: 16
j_call: TRBJ2-1
cdr3_nt: TGTGCCACCAGCAGGGGGACAGGGCTCTCCTACAATGAGCAGTTCTTC
cdr3_aa: CATSRGTGLSYNEQFF

d_call: TRBD2
v_call: TRBV9
clone_size: .
cdr3_length: 18
j_call: TRBJ2-1
cdr3_nt: TGTGCCAGCAGCCTCCGACTTAGCGGGTTGAGCTCCTACAATGAGCAGTTCTTC
cdr3_aa: CASSLRLSGLSSYNEQFF

d_call: .
v_call: TRBV9
clone_size: few
cdr3_length: 14
j_call: TRBJ1-1
cdr3_nt: TGTGCCAGCAGCGTAGCCAGGGTATCGGGTGAAGCTTTCTTT
cdr3_aa: CASSVARVSGEAFF

d_call: TRBD2
v_call: TRBV9
clone_size: .
cdr3_length: 15
j_call: TRBJ2-5
cdr3_nt: TGTGCCAGCAGCGTAGCTACGGGAGGGTCGGTGGCCCAGTACTTC
cdr3_aa: CASSVATGGSVAQYF

d_call: TRBD1
v_call: TRBV15
clone_size: .
cdr3_length: 13
j_call: TRBJ2-7
cdr3_nt: TGTGCCACCAGCAGACCAGGGGGATACGAGCAGTACTTC
cdr3_aa: CATSRPGGYEQYF

d_call: .
v_call: TRBV6-4
clone_size: .
cdr3_length: 14
j_call: TRBJ2-1
cdr3_nt: TGTGCCAGCAGTGATGGCGGAGCCCACAATGAGCAGTTCTTC
cdr3_aa: CASSDGGAHNEQFF

d_call: TRBD1
v_call: TRBV5-1
clone_size: .
cdr3_length: 13
j_call: TRBJ1-2
cdr3_nt: TGCGCCAGCAGCTCCCAGGGGGGCCATGGCTACACCTTC
cdr3_aa: CASSSQGGHGYTF

d_call: TRBD1
v_call: TRBV28
clone_size: few
cdr3_length: 13
j_call: TRBJ1-2
cdr3_nt: TGTGCCAGCAGTTTGACAGGGGCGGGCGGCTACACCTTC
cdr3_aa: CASSLTGAGGYTF

d_call: TRBD1
v_call: TRBV7-9
clone_size: .
cdr3_length: 16
j_call: TRBJ1-5
cdr3_nt: TGTGCCAGCAGCTTAGCGGCAGGGGGCGGCAATCAGCCCCAGCATTTT
cdr3_aa: CASSLAAGGGNQPQHF

d_call: .
v_call: TRBV7-9
clone_size: .
cdr3_length: 15
j_call: TRBJ1-6
cdr3_nt: TGTGCCAGCAGCTTAGGGGTGACGGATAATTCACCCCTCCACTTT
cdr3_aa: CASSLGVTDNSPLHF

d_call: .
v_call: TRBV9
clone_size: .
cdr3_length: 13
j_call: TRBJ1-2
cdr3_nt: TGTGCCAGCAGCGTAGAAGCTAACTATGGCTACACCTTC
cdr3_aa: CASSVEANYGYTF

d_call: .
v_call: TRBV6-4
clone_size: .
cdr3_length: 12
j_call: TRBJ1-4
cdr3_nt: TGTGCCAGCAGGGGACATCGTGAAAAACTGTTTTTT
cdr3_aa: CASRGHREKLFF

d_call: TRBD2
v_call: TRBV4-2
clone_size: .
cdr3_length: 15
j_call: TRBJ2-1
cdr3_nt: TGTGCCAGCAGCCAAGAACTAGCGGTGTACAATGAGCAGTTCTTC
cdr3_aa: CASSQELAVYNEQFF

d_call: .
v_call: TRBV6-5
clone_size: .
cdr3_length: 12
j_call: TRBJ2-5
cdr3_nt: TGTGCCAGCAGTTACTCGGGAGAGACCCAGTACTTC
cdr3_aa: CASSYSGETQYF

d_call: .
v_call: TRBV27
clone_size: .
cdr3_length: 14
j_call: TRBJ2-7
cdr3_nt: TGTGCCAGCAGCCCCGGAGGACAGTTCTACGAGCAGTACTTC
cdr3_aa: CASSPGGQFYEQYF

d_call: TRBD1
v_call: TRBV6-4
clone_size: .
cdr3_length: 15
j_call: TRBJ2-3
cdr3_nt: TGTGCCAGCAGTGACGCAGGGGGCGAGATAGATACGCAGTATTTT
cdr3_aa: CASSDAGGEIDTQYF

d_call: .
v_call: TRBV5-1
clone_size: .
cdr3_length: 14
j_call: TRBJ1-3
cdr3_nt: TGCGCCAGCAGCTTTCAGGCGACTGGAAACACCATATATTTT
cdr3_aa: CASSFQATGNTIYF

d_call: TRBD2
v_call: TRBV9
clone_size: .
cdr3_length: 16
j_call: TRBJ2-7
cdr3_nt: TGTGCCAGCAGCGTAGACCCGGGGACACTAGCGGGGGAGCAGTACTTC
cdr3_aa: CASSVDPGTLAGEQYF

d_call: .
v_call: TRBV27
clone_size: .
cdr3_length: 16
j_call: TRBJ1-1
cdr3_nt: TGTGCCAGCAGTTTATCGCCGGGGGCAGGGTACACTGAAGCTTTCTTT
cdr3_aa: CASSLSPGAGYTEAFF

d_call: .
v_call: TRBV5-1
clone_size: .
cdr3_length: 14
j_call: TRBJ2-7
cdr3_nt: TGCGCCAGCAGCTTGGCCTCAGGGCCCTACGAGCAGTACTTC
cdr3_aa: CASSLASGPYEQYF

d_call: TRBD1
v_call: TRBV6-2/TRBV6-3
clone_size: .
cdr3_length: 15
j_call: TRBJ2-3
cdr3_nt: TGTGCCAGCAGTTACTGGGACAGGGGCACAGATACGCAGTATTTT
cdr3_aa: CASSYWDRGTDTQYF

d_call: .
v_call: TRBV7-2
clone_size: .
cdr3_length: 15
j_call: TRBJ1-3
cdr3_nt: TGTGCCAGCAGCTTAGCCAGGGACCCAGGAAACACCATATATTTT
cdr3_aa: CASSLARDPGNTIYF

d_call: TRBD1
v_call: TRBV27
clone_size: .
cdr3_length: 15
j_call: TRBJ2-1
cdr3_nt: TGTGCCAGCAGTTCCCAGGGGGCCCACTACAATGAGCAGTTCTTC
cdr3_aa: CASSSQGAHYNEQFF

d_call: TRBD2
v_call: TRBV15
clone_size: .
cdr3_length: 15
j_call: TRBJ2-7
cdr3_nt: TGTGCCACCAGCAGAGATCGGATAGCGGGAGCCGAGCAGTACTTC
cdr3_aa: CATSRDRIAGAEQYF

d_call: TRBD2
v_call: TRBV9
clone_size: .
cdr3_length: 15
j_call: TRBJ2-5
cdr3_nt: TGTGCCAGCAGCGTCAATCCGGGACTAGGTGAGACCCAGTACTTC
cdr3_aa: CASSVNPGLGETQYF

d_call: .
v_call: TRBV9
clone_size: .
cdr3_length: 15
j_call: TRBJ2-5
cdr3_nt: TGTGCCAGCAGCGTATTAGGGGCCTGGCAAGAGACCCAGTACTTC
cdr3_aa: CASSVLGAWQETQYF

d_call: .
v_call: TRBV24-1
clone_size: .
cdr3_length: 13
j_call: TRBJ1-3
cdr3_nt: TGTGCCACCACGGGGGCGGACGGAAACACCATATATTTT
cdr3_aa: CATTGADGNTIYF

d_call: .
v_call: TRBV6-1
clone_size: .
cdr3_length: 16
j_call: TRBJ1-4
cdr3_nt: TGTGCCAGCAGTGAAGCCCCAGGGCGCACTAATGAAAAACTGTTTTTT
cdr3_aa: CASSEAPGRTNEKLFF

d_call: .
v_call: TRBV7-3
clone_size: .
cdr3_length: 14
j_call: TRBJ2-2
cdr3_nt: TGTGCCAGCAGCTTAGGGGGCCGGACCGGGGAGCTGTTTTTT
cdr3_aa: CASSLGGRTGELFF

d_call: .
v_call: TRBV6-5
clone_size: .
cdr3_length: 14
j_call: TRBJ2-2
cdr3_nt: TGTGCCAGCAGTTACGAGCGGGTTACCGGGGAGCTGTTTTTT
cdr3_aa: CASSYERVTGELFF

d_call: TRBD1
v_call: TRBV9
clone_size: .
cdr3_length: 18
j_call: TRBJ1-2
cdr3_nt: TGTGCCAGCAGCGCCCCGGCTACAGGCAGGGGGACTAACTATGGCTACACCTTC
cdr3_aa: CASSAPATGRGTNYGYTF

d_call: .
v_call: TRBV19
clone_size: .
cdr3_length: 12
j_call: TRBJ2-5
cdr3_nt: TGTGCCAGTAGCGGGGGTGGAGAGACCCAGTACTTC
cdr3_aa: CASSGGGETQYF

d_call: TRBD1
v_call: TRBV19
clone_size: few
cdr3_length: 12
j_call: TRBJ1-4
cdr3_nt: TGTGCCAGTACACAGGGGGGTGAAAAACTGTTTTTT
cdr3_aa: CASTQGGEKLFF

d_call: .
v_call: TRBV6-4
clone_size: .
cdr3_length: 14
j_call: TRBJ1-1
cdr3_nt: TGTGCCAGTCGGCCGGACAGAGTCAACACTGAAGCTTTCTTT
cdr3_aa: CASRPDRVNTEAFF

d_call: .
v_call: TRBV28
clone_size: .
cdr3_length: 12
j_call: TRBJ1-1
cdr3_nt: TGTGCCAGCAGTTTATGGGGGGGTGAAGCTTTCTTT
cdr3_aa: CASSLWGGEAFF

d_call: .
v_call: TRBV12-3/TRBV12-4
clone_size: .
cdr3_length: 13
j_call: TRBJ1-4
cdr3_nt: TGTGCCAGCCTAATGGGGGGGGAGGAAAAACTGTTTTTT
cdr3_aa: CASLMGGEEKLFF

d_call: .
v_call: TRBV9
clone_size: .
cdr3_length: 13
j_call: TRBJ2-3
cdr3_nt: TGTGCCAGCAGCGCTAGCGGCACAGATACGCAGTATTTT
cdr3_aa: CASSASGTDTQYF

d_call: .
v_call: TRBV6-5
clone_size: once
cdr3_length: 14
j_call: TRBJ2-3
cdr3_nt: TGTGCCAGCAGGGTTTTACTTAACACAGATACGCAGTATTTT
cdr3_aa: CASRVLLNTDTQYF

d_call: TRBD1
v_call: TRBV25-1
clone_size: .
cdr3_length: 12
j_call: TRBJ1-1
cdr3_nt: TGTGCCAGCAGGACAGGGCACACTGAAGCTTTCTTT
cdr3_aa: CASRTGHTEAFF

d_call: .
v_call: TRBV4-1
clone_size: .
cdr3_length: 16
j_call: TRBJ2-5
cdr3_nt: TGCGCCAGCAGCCAAGATCCGGGGGCGAGGATTGGGACCCAGTACTTC
cdr3_aa: CASSQDPGARIGTQYF

d_call: TRBD1
v_call: TRBV10-3
clone_size: .
cdr3_length: 12
j_call: TRBJ1-2
cdr3_nt: TGTGCCATCAGTGGGACAGGCTATGGCTACACCTTC
cdr3_aa: CAISGTGYGYTF

d_call: TRBD2
v_call: TRBV29-1
clone_size: .
cdr3_length: 15
j_call: TRBJ2-2
cdr3_nt: TGCAGCGTTGAGGGACTAGCGGAGAACACCGGGGAGCTGTTTTTT
cdr3_aa: CSVEGLAENTGELFF

d_call: TRBD1
v_call: TRBV4-2
clone_size: few
cdr3_length: 15
j_call: TRBJ1-2
cdr3_nt: TGTGCCAGCAGCCAAGATTTTACAGGGGGTTATGGCTACACCTTC
cdr3_aa: CASSQDFTGGYGYTF

d_call: .
v_call: TRBV11-1
clone_size: .
cdr3_length: 11
j_call: TRBJ2-3
cdr3_nt: TGTGCCAGCAGCTTAGGTAGGACGCAGTATTTT
cdr3_aa: CASSLGRTQYF

d_call: .
v_call: TRBV7-9
clone_size: .
cdr3_length: 15
j_call: TRBJ1-4
cdr3_nt: TGTGCCAGCAGCCCGGACGGGGTTAGTAATGAAAAACTGTTTTTT
cdr3_aa: CASSPDGVSNEKLFF

d_call: TRBD1
v_call: TRBV6-5
clone_size: .
cdr3_length: 15
j_call: TRBJ1-1
cdr3_nt: TGTGCCAGCAAAAAAAAGGGGACAGTTAACACTGAAGCTTTCTTT
cdr3_aa: CASKKKGTVNTEAFF

d_call: .
v_call: TRBV6-4
clone_size: few
cdr3_length: 13
j_call: TRBJ2-7
cdr3_nt: TGTGCCAGCAGTCCGGGACCGACCTACGAGCAGTACTTC
cdr3_aa: CASSPGPTYEQYF

d_call: .
v_call: TRBV28
clone_size: .
cdr3_length: 13
j_call: TRBJ2-1
cdr3_nt: TGTGCCAGCAGTTCACTAGTTTACGATGAGCAGTTCTTC
cdr3_aa: CASSSLVYDEQFF

d_call: .
v_call: TRBV5-1
clone_size: .
cdr3_length: 15
j_call: TRBJ1-1
cdr3_nt: TGCGCCAGCAGCTTGGTGGGCAGCGGGAACACTGAAGCTTTCTTT
cdr3_aa: CASSLVGSGNTEAFF

d_call: .
v_call: TRBV29-1
clone_size: .
cdr3_length: 11
j_call: TRBJ1-1
cdr3_nt: TGCAGCGTGGAATCGAACACTGAAGCTTTCTTT
cdr3_aa: CSVESNTEAFF

d_call: .
v_call: TRBV29-1
clone_size: .
cdr3_length: 13
j_call: TRBJ2-2
cdr3_nt: TGCAGCGTTGGAAGGGGGTACACCGGGGAGCTGTTTTTT
cdr3_aa: CSVGRGYTGELFF